This T cell receptor (beta chain) was captured in a study of shared clonotypes between healthy human individuals. Sequencing was performed with immunoSEQ multiplex PCR; in TCRdb, only in-frame clones are kept and a portion is missing. The table has 1.4 million to 1.5 million clones, approximately 97% seen once. The germline V and J ends were trimmed by 4 bases and 1 base, with 6 bases remaining between them. CDR3 length: 13 amino acids. Looked up from germline, CDR1 is SGHNT and CDR2 is YYREEE (reference sequence). Whole-study results and caveats: Clonotypes shared by all four sorted-subset donors had higher generation probabilities than non-shared clonotypes. Blood alone was sampled, and tissue repertoires likely differ.

Turning to this clone: Its antigen is undetermined.

The source of this sequence is a man aged 25-45 years in good health. This rearrangement joins TRBV5-4 to TRBJ2-1; no reliable D call. The sequencing sample was made of naive CD4+ T cells sorted from blood. The subset was: CD45RA+ positively selected. The CDR3 region has the DNA TGTGCCAGCAGCGACGGGTCCTACAATGAGCAGTTCTTC. The encoded protein is CASSDGSYNEQFF.